This is a list of T cell receptor beta chains from one sample in a study of blood T cell repertoires in COVID-19. This table comes from immunoSEQ multiplex PCR, and its TCRdb copy is limited to in-frame clones, with some not included. The data hold over 150,000 clones, with nearly 90% observed a single time. What was sequenced was peripheral blood. These receptors came from a man in his fifties or sixties with COVID-19, enrolled during active disease. Each CDR3 is given with its conserved first and last residue. A D gene is named only where the DNA matches it firmly. Size values are once, few and many counts, or a class for expanded clones, and some rows have none.

D	J	V	size	CDR3	DNA
-	TRBJ1-1	TRBV10-3	-	CAINLTGFTEAFF	TGTGCCATCAACCTCACAGGGTTCACTGAAGCTTTCTTT
TRBD1	TRBJ1-2	TRBV5-1	-	CASSFYPGQGEYGYTF	TGCGCCAGCAGCTTTTACCCCGGACAGGGAGAATATGGCTACACCTTC
TRBD2	TRBJ2-7	TRBV6-4	-	CASNGTSGHSYEQYF	TGTGCCAGCAACGGGACTAGCGGGCATTCCTACGAGCAGTACTTC
TRBD1	TRBJ2-7	TRBV7-2	-	CASRVRQGFYEQYF	TGTGCCAGCAGGGTCCGACAGGGGTTCTACGAGCAGTACTTC
TRBD2	TRBJ2-3	TRBV5-1	-	CASSPSGRSTDTQYF	TGCGCCAGCAGCCCGAGCGGGAGGAGCACAGATACGCAGTATTTT
-	TRBJ1-2	TRBV19	-	CASSIYTADYGYTF	TGTGCCAGTAGTATCTACACAGCGGACTATGGCTACACCTTC
TRBD2	TRBJ2-2	TRBV23-1	-	CASSHGGGVYTGELFF	TGCGCCAGCAGTCACGGGGGGGGAGTATACACCGGGGAGCTGTTTTTT
-	TRBJ1-6	TRBV4-2	-	CASSPRSSNSPLHF	TGTGCCAGCAGCCCCCGGTCCTCCAATTCACCCCTCCACTTT
-	TRBJ1-1	TRBV3-1/TRBV3-2	-	CASSPQQGANTEAFF	TGTGCCAGCAGCCCTCAACAGGGAGCGAACACTGAAGCTTTCTTT
-	TRBJ2-3	TRBV18	-	CASSPPVTDTQYF	TGTGCCAGCTCACCCCCCGTCACAGATACGCAGTATTTT
-	TRBJ1-1	TRBV21-1	-	CASSNRKYGLQGKGDTEAFF	TGTGCCAGCAGCAATAGGAAATACGGCCTACAGGGGAAGGGGGACACTGAAGCTTTCTTT
-	TRBJ1-1	TRBV18	-	CASSPTENTEAFF	TGTGCCAGCTCACCGACAGAGAACACTGAAGCTTTCTTT
TRBD1	TRBJ1-6	TRBV6-1	-	CASSEAAGQGGIISPLHF	TGTGCCAGCAGTGAAGCGGCGGGACAGGGTGGAATCATTTCACCCCTCCACTTT
-	TRBJ2-7	TRBV7-9	once	CASSAYRAGEQYF	TGTGCCAGCAGCGCGTACAGGGCCGGCGAGCAGTACTTC
-	TRBJ2-7	TRBV14	-	CASSPKQGAYEQYF	TGTGCCAGCAGCCCAAAACAGGGCGCCTACGAGCAGTACTTC